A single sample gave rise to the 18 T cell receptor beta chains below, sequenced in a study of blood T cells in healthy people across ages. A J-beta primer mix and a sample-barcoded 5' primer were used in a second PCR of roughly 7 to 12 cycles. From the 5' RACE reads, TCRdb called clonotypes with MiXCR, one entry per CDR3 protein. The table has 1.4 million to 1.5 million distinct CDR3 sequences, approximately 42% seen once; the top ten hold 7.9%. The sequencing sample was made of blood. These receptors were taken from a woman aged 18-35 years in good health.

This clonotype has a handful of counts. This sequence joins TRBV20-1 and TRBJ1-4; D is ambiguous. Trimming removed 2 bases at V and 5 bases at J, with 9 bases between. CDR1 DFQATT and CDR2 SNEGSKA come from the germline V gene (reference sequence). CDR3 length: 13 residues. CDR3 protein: CSARWTANEKLFF. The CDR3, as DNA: TGCAGTGCTAGATGGACGGCAAATGAAAAACTGTTTTTT.

The CDR3 sequence is CASSDLKGETQYF. The DNA for the CDR3 is TGCGCCAGCAGTGACCTAAAGGGGGAGACCCAGTACTTC. This chain uses TRBV5-1 with TRBJ2-5; D may be TRBD1 (5 bases). CDR3 size: 13 residues. Germline V lookup: CDR1 SGHRS, CDR2 YFSETQ. V lost 5 bases and J lost 5, with 13 bases in between.

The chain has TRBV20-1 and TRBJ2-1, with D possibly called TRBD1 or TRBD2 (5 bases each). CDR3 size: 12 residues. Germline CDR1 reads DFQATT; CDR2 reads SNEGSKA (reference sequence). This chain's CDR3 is CSLDGATNEQFF. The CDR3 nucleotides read TGCAGCCTCGACGGGGCTACCAATGAGCAGTTCTTC.

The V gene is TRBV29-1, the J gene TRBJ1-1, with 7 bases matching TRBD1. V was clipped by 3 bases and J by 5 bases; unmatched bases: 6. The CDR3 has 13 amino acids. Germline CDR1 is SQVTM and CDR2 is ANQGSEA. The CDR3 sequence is CSVDAGGGTEAFF. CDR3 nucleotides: TGCAGCGTTGATGCAGGGGGAGGTACTGAAGCTTTCTTT.

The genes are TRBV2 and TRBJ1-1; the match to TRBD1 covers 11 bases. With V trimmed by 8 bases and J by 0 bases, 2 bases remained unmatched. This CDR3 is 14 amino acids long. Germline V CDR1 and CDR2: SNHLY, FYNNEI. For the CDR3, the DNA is TGTGCCAGCGGGGACAGGGGGATGAACACTGAAGCTTTCTTT. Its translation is CASGDRGMNTEAFF. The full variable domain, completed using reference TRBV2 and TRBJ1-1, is EPEVTQTPSHQVTQMGQEVILRCVPISNHLYFYWYRQILGQKVEFLVSFYNNEISEKSEIFDDQFSVERPDGSNFTLKIRSTKLEDSAMYFCASGDRGMNTEAFFGQGTRLTVV.

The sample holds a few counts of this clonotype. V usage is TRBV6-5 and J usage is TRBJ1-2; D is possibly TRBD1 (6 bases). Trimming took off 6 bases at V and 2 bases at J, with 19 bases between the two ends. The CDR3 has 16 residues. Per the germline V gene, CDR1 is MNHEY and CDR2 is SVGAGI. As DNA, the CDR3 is TGTGCCAGCAGAGACCTCACAGGGATTGGGAACTATGGCTACACCTTC. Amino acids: CASRDLTGIGNYGYTF.

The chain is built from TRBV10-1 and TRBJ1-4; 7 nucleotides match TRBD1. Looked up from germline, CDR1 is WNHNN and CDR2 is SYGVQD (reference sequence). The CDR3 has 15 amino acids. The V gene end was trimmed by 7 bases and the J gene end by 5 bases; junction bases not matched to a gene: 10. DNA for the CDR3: TGCGCCAGCAATCTAAAGACAGGGTGGAATGAAAAACTGTTTTTT. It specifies CASNLKTGWNEKLFF.

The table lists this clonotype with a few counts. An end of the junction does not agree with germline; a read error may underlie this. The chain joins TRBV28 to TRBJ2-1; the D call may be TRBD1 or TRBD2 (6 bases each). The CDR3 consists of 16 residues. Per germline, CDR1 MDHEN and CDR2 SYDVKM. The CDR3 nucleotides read TGTGCCAGCAGAACCGGGGGCCCTTACTCCTGCAATGAGCAGTTCTTC. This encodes CASRTGGPYSCNEQFF. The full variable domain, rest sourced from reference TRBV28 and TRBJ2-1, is DVKVTQSSRYLVKRTGEKVFLECVQDMDHENMFWYRQDPGLGLRLIYFSYDVKMKEKGDIPEGYSVSREKKERFSLILESASTNQTSMYLCASRTGGPYSCNEQFFGPGTRLTVL.

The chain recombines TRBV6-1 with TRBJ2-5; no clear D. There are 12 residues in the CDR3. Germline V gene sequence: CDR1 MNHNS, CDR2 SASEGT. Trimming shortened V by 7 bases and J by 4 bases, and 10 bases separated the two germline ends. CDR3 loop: CASTTSPETQYF. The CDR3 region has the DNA TGTGCCAGCACGACATCTCCAGAGACCCAGTACTTC.

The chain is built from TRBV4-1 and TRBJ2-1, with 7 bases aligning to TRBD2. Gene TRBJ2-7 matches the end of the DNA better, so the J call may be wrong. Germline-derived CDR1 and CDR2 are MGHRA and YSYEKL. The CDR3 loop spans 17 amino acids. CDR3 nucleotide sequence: TGCGCCAGCAGCCAAGATCGAGAGCGGGGCTCCTACAATGAGCAGTACTTC. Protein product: CASSQDRERGSYNEQYF.

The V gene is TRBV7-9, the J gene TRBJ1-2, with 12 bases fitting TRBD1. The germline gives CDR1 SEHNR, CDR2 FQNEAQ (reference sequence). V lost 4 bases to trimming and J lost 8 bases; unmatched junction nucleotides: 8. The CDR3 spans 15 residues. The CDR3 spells CASSSTGTGGWGYTF. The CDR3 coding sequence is TGTGCCAGCAGCTCGACCGGGACAGGGGGCTGGGGCTACACCTTC. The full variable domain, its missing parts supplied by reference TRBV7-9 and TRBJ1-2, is DTGVSQNPRHKITKRGQNVTFRCDPISEHNRLYWYRQTLGQGPEFLTYFQNEAQLEKSRLLSDRFSAERPKGSFSTLEIQRTEQGDSAMYLCASSSTGTGGWGYTFGSGTRLTVV.

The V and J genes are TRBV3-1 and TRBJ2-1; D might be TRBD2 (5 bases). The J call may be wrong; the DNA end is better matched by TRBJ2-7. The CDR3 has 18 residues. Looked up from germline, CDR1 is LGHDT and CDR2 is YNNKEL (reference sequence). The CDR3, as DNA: TGTGCCAGCAGCCAAGCTTTAGGTCGGGGTTTATGGTACAATGAGCAGTACTTC. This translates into CASSQALGRGLWYNEQYF.

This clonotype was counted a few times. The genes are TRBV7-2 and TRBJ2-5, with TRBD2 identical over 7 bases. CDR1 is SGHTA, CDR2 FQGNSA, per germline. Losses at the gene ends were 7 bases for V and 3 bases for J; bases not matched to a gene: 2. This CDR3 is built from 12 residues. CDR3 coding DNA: TGTGCCAGCAAACGGGGGGAAGAGACCCAGTACTTC. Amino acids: CASKRGEETQYF.

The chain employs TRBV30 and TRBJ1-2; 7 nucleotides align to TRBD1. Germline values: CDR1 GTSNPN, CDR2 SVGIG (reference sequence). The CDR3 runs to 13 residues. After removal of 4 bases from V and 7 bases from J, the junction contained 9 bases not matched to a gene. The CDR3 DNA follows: TGTGCCTGGACCCAACAAGGGGGCAGTGGCTACACCTTC. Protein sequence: CAWTQQGGSGYTF.

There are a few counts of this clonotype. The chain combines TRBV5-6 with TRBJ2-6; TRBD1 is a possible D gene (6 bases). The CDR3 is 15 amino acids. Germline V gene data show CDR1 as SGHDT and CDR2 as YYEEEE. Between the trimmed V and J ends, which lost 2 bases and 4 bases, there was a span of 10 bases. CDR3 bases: TGTGCCAGCAGCTTAACAGGGCGCGGGGCCAACGTCCTGACTTTC. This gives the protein CASSLTGRGANVLTF.

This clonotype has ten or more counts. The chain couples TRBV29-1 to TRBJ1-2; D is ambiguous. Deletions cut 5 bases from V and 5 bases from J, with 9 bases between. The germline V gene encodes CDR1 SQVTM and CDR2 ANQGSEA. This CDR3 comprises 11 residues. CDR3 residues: CSVPGGYGYTF. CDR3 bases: TGCAGCGTTCCGGGCGGTTATGGCTACACCTTC.

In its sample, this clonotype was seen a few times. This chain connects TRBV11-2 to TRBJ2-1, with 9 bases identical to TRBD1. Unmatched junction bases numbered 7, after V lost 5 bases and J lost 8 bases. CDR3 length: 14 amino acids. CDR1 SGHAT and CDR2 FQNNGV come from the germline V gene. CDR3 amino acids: CASSPGTGYHEQFF. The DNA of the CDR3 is TGTGCCAGCAGCCCCGGGACAGGGTACCATGAGCAGTTCTTC.

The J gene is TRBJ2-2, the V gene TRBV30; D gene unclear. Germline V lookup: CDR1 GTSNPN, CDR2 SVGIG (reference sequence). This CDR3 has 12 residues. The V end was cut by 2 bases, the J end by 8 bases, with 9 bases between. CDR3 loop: CAWSRVNGELFF. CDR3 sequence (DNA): TGTGCCTGGAGTCGGGTTAATGGGGAGCTGTTTTTT.